This is a list of T cell receptor beta chains from one sample in a study of molecular identifiers for immune sequencing clone quantification. One entry per CDR3 protein, called by TCRdb with MiXCR from the PCR reads. The sample lists about 640,000 distinct CDR3 sequences; nearly 20% were seen once. Specimen: naive CD8+ T cells from blood, with Jurkat cell RNA spiked in. These receptors were obtained from a human donor in good health. Some libraries in this study had Jurkat cell RNA spiked in. The CDR3 runs from the conserved cysteine through the conserved F or W. Each record gives: D gene, V gene, clone size, CDR3 length, J gene, CDR3 DNA, CDR3 protein. D genes are given only for firm matches. A clone size is listed for some rows: how often the clone was seen (once, few, many), or a class if it is expanded.

NA	TRBV5-1	NA	13	TRBJ1-1	TGCGCCAGCTGCGGAACATCCAACACTGAAGCTTTCTTT	CASCGTSNTEAFF
NA	TRBV6-1	many	11	TRBJ2-7	TGTGCCAGCAGTACCTCCCTTGAGCAGTACTTC	CASSTSLEQYF
TRBD1	TRBV7-9	many	15	TRBJ2-1	TGTGCCAGCAGTGATGGACAGGGATCATACAATGAGCAGTTCTTC	CASSDGQGSYNEQFF
NA	TRBV13	many	13	TRBJ2-2	TGTGCCAGCAGCCCTGGGACCGGCGGGGAGCTGTTTTTT	CASSPGTGGELFF
TRBD1	TRBV10-2	few	16	TRBJ1-5	TGCGCCAGCAGGCCAGCCCAGACAGGGCCCAATCAGCCCCAGCATTTT	CASRPAQTGPNQPQHF
NA	TRBV5-4	few	15	TRBJ2-7	TGTGCCAGCAGCCGAGGGGAAGCCTCCTCCTACGAGCAGTACTTC	CASSRGEASSYEQYF
NA	TRBV24-1	NA	14	TRBJ2-1	TGTGCCACCAGTGATCCCTTGGACGGGAATGAGCAGTTCTTC	CATSDPLDGNEQFF
TRBD1	TRBV6-5	many	19	TRBJ2-5	TGTGCCAGCAGCACGGCCCGGGACAGGGGCATCACTATTCAAGAGACCCAGTACTTC	CASSTARDRGITIQETQYF
NA	TRBV15	many	14	TRBJ1-5	TGTGCCACCAGCAGACCAGACAGAAATCAGCCCCAGCATTTT	CATSRPDRNQPQHF
NA	TRBV7-9	many	15	TRBJ2-1	TGTGCCAGCAGCTTAGCGGAGGGTCCCTACAATGAGCAGTTCTTC	CASSLAEGPYNEQFF
NA	TRBV6-2/TRBV6-3	many	11	TRBJ1-2	TGTGCCAGCAGTTACTCACAGATCTACACCTTC	CASSYSQIYTF
NA	TRBV30	many	13	TRBJ1-1	TGTGCCTGGAGTGTACTACAGGGAGGTGAAGCTTTCTTT	CAWSVLQGGEAFF
NA	TRBV9	many	13	TRBJ2-5	TGTGCCAGCAGCGCCGAGTGGGCGGAGACCCAGTACTTC	CASSAEWAETQYF
TRBD2	TRBV4-2	NA	19	TRBJ2-3	TGTGCCAGCAGCCAAGAGGCGAATCCAGCGGGAGGGTTTGGAGATACGCAGTATTTT	CASSQEANPAGGFGDTQYF
NA	TRBV28	many	15	TRBJ2-4	TGTGCCAGCAGCCTGGACGGGTTAGCCAAAAACATTCAGTACTTC	CASSLDGLAKNIQYF
NA	TRBV19	few	13	TRBJ2-1	TGTGCCAGTGGGGTAGCAGGTGAGGATGAGCAGTTCTTC	CASGVAGEDEQFF
NA	TRBV27	many	15	TRBJ2-7	TGTGCCAGCAGTTTATCTGAGCCGGGGGTCTACGAGCAGTACTTC	CASSLSEPGVYEQYF
NA	TRBV5-5	many	15	TRBJ1-1	TGTGCCAGCAGCTTGGCCCTACCACAGGGATATGAAGCTTTCTTT	CASSLALPQGYEAFF
NA	TRBV20-1	many	14	TRBJ2-7	TGCAGTGCTGAAAAGGCCACCTCTGGTGCCGAGCAGTACTTC	CSAEKATSGAEQYF
NA	TRBV4-1	many	15	TRBJ1-5	TGCGCCAGCAGCCAAGATAGAGGAGACAATCAGCCCCAGCATTTT	CASSQDRGDNQPQHF
NA	TRBV19	many	14	TRBJ2-1	TGTGCCACATGGGATCACAGCTCCTACAATGAGCAGTTCTTC	CATWDHSSYNEQFF
TRBD1	TRBV20-1	many	19	TRBJ2-7	TGCAGTGCTAGAGACCGGGACAGGGACGTCTATTTGGTCTCCTACGAGCAGTACTTC	CSARDRDRDVYLVSYEQYF
NA	TRBV25-1	many	14	TRBJ2-7	TGTGCCAGCAGTGAACGGGATACCTCCTACGAGCAGTACTTC	CASSERDTSYEQYF
NA	TRBV14	few	15	TRBJ2-7	TGTGCCAGCAGCCTCCTTCCGCGGCTAGCCTACGAGCAGTACTTC	CASSLLPRLAYEQYF
NA	TRBV6-6	many	14	TRBJ1-6	TGTGCCAGCAGGTGGACAGCTACTAATTCACCCCTCCACTTT	CASRWTATNSPLHF
NA	TRBV27	few	15	TRBJ2-3	TGTGCCAGCAGAACCCGACTAAACCCCACAGATACGCAGTATTTT	CASRTRLNPTDTQYF
NA	TRBV5-8	NA	13	TRBJ2-5	TGTGCCGGCAGCTTCCGGGTGCAAGAGACCCAGTACTTC	CAGSFRVQETQYF
NA	TRBV6-2/TRBV6-3	NA	15	TRBJ2-7	TGTGCCAGCAGTTACTCGAGTCTGGGATCCTACGAGCAGTACTTC	CASSYSSLGSYEQYF
TRBD1	TRBV4-1	many	16	TRBJ1-1	TGCGCCAGCGGAATCAGTACAGGGGGGGTAAGGACTGAAGCTTTCTTT	CASGISTGGVRTEAFF
TRBD1	TRBV6-2/TRBV6-3	many	16	TRBJ1-5	TGTGCCAGCAGTTACTCTCCGACAGGGGGCTGGCAGCCCCAGCATTTT	CASSYSPTGGWQPQHF
NA	TRBV19	NA	11	TRBJ2-7	TGTGCCAGTAGAGCCGCGGGCAAGCAGTACTTC	CASRAAGKQYF
NA	TRBV28	many	13	TRBJ2-1	TGTGCCAGCACAGCTCCCGGCCACAATGAGCAGTTCTTC	CASTAPGHNEQFF
NA	TRBV29-1	NA	13	TRBJ2-7	TGCAGCGTCCTCAAACAGGGCTCCTACGAGCAGTACTTC	CSVLKQGSYEQYF
TRBD2	TRBV9	NA	15	TRBJ2-7	TGTGCCAGCAGCCCTATAGCGGGAGCTCCGGGTGAGCAGTACTTC	CASSPIAGAPGEQYF
NA	TRBV5-3	NA	17	TRBJ1-1	TGTGCCAGCAGCTTGGGTGGTCGGGCCAGGGCAGCCACTGAAGCTTTCTTT	CASSLGGRARAATEAFF
NA	TRBV5-5	NA	13	TRBJ2-7	TGTGCCAGCAGCTCCCCCACAGTGAACGAGCAGTACTTC	CASSSPTVNEQYF
TRBD2	TRBV6-2/TRBV6-3	few	18	TRBJ2-5	TGTGCCAGCAGTTCCGGGACTAGCGGGAGCGCATGGGCGGAGACCCAGTACTTC	CASSSGTSGSAWAETQYF
NA	TRBV9	many	15	TRBJ2-3	TGTGCCAGCAGCGTAGAGAGCAGTCCCACAGATACGCAGTATTTT	CASSVESSPTDTQYF
TRBD1	TRBV6-5	NA	15	TRBJ2-1	TGTGCCAGTAAGCCCGGGACAGGAGCTTACAATGAGCAGCTCTTC	CASKPGTGAYNEQLF
NA	TRBV27	few	14	TRBJ2-3	TGTGCCAGCAGTTCCGGACTGAACACAGATACGCAGTATTTT	CASSSGLNTDTQYF
NA	TRBV6-6	NA	15	TRBJ2-7	TGTGCCAGCAGTTACTCGTCGCCGACGTCCTACGAGCAGTACTTC	CASSYSSPTSYEQYF
NA	TRBV7-9	few	14	TRBJ2-3	TGTGCCAGCATAGAGGACTACTTCTCGGATACGCAGTATTTT	CASIEDYFSDTQYF
NA	TRBV6-5	few	13	TRBJ2-2	TGTGCCAGCAGTCCCCGGAGGTTCGGGGAGCTGTTTTTT	CASSPRRFGELFF
NA	TRBV5-8	many	13	TRBJ2-7	TGTGCCAGCAGCTTGGAGGCCCCCTACGAGCAGTACTTC	CASSLEAPYEQYF
TRBD1	TRBV4-1	many	14	TRBJ1-4	TGCGCCAGCAGCCAAGAGGACAGGGGGGGAAAACTGTTTTTT	CASSQEDRGGKLFF
NA	TRBV9	many	19	TRBJ2-2	TGTGCCAGCAGCGTGAGCCCCCCGACGGGACCCCGGAACACCGGGGAGCTGTTTTTT	CASSVSPPTGPRNTGELFF
NA	TRBV3-1	NA	16	TRBJ2-3	TGTGCCAGCAGCCCTAAAACAGGTGATGGCACAGATACGCAGTATTTT	CASSPKTGDGTDTQYF
NA	TRBV29-1	many	15	TRBJ1-4	TGCAGCGTTAGGGGCCACCCTACCGCTAATGAAAAACTGTTTTTT	CSVRGHPTANEKLFF
NA	TRBV21-1	many	18	TRBJ2-3	TGTGCCAGCAGCAAAGGCGGAGGTTTAGGCGGAGCCACAGATACGCAGTATTTT	CASSKGGGLGGATDTQYF
TRBD2	TRBV7-8	many	16	TRBJ2-3	TGTGCCAGCAGCCTCCTGGGCCGGGGGGGCGCAGATACGCAGTATTTT	CASSLLGRGGADTQYF
NA	TRBV5-5	few	15	TRBJ1-3	TGTGCCAGCAGCTCGGGCCTCGGCTCTGGAAACACCATATATTTT	CASSSGLGSGNTIYF
TRBD2	TRBV11-2	NA	19	TRBJ2-1	TGTGCCAGCAGCTTAGTCTCCCTAGCGGGAGGGGGGGCGGACAATGAGCAGTTCTTC	CASSLVSLAGGGADNEQFF
NA	TRBV5-5	NA	15	TRBJ2-1	TGTGCCAGCTGCGCAGACAGGGACTCCTACAATGAGCAGTTCTTT	CASCADRDSYNEQFF
NA	TRBV3-1	many	15	TRBJ2-3	TGTGCCAGCAGCCAAGTCACGGGAGTAACAGATACGCAGTATTTT	CASSQVTGVTDTQYF
TRBD2	TRBV11-1	NA	17	TRBJ2-5	TGTGCCAGCCACCTGAGCGGGAGGTCCCTCAAGTCGGAGACCCAGTACTTC	CASHLSGRSLKSETQYF